One and the same sample provided the 18 T cell receptor beta chains below, sequenced in a study of T cell clonality in common variable immunodeficiency. Assay used: immunoSEQ multiplex PCR; TCRdb lists only in-frame clones, some missing. The repertoire consists of tens of thousands of clones, none detected only once. Sequencing was done on a sample of peripheral blood mononuclear cells. The source of these receptors is a person between 18 and 69 years old in good health.

As for this clone: Read sequence stops 3 residues before the CDR3 end, and the germline J gene provides the missing end. The chain employs TRBV30 and TRBJ2-4, with D tentatively TRBD2 (5 bases). This CDR3 is 13 amino acids long. Germline V CDR1 and CDR2: GTSNPN, SVGIG (reference sequence). The CDR3 is CAWSVGPSYGQYF. Incomplete CDR3 DNA: TGTGCCTGGAGTGTAGGCCCTAGCTATGGT.

Ten or more counts support this clone. From the germline J gene comes the end of the CDR3, since the read stops 3 residues before it. V and J are TRBV19 and TRBJ2-2, with a tentative D call TRBD2 (6 bases). The V end was cut by 6 bases, the J end by 1 base, with 12 bases between. CDR3 length equals 15 residues. Looked up from germline, CDR1 is LNHDA and CDR2 is SQIVND (reference sequence). CDR3 sequence reads: CASRGGFLNTGELFF. CDR3 DNA, as far as it was read: TGTGCCAGTAGAGGAGGGTTTCTGAACACCGGGGAG.

This clone appeared many times. The read gets to within 3 residues of the CDR3 end, and the germline J gene fills in the rest. This chain connects TRBV20-1 to TRBJ2-5; 15 bases are shared with TRBD2. The CDR3 totals 16 residues. The trim removed 3 bases at V and 1 base at J, leaving 3 bases unmatched. Germline V CDR1 and CDR2: DFQATT, SNEGSKA (reference sequence). Here the CDR3 reads CSARGTSGGIQETQYF. The covered CDR3 bases are TGCAGTGCTAGGGGGACTAGCGGGGGGATCCAAGAGACC.

A note on this clone: The read ends 3 residues shy of where the CDR3 ends; the end is completed using the germline J gene. The chain employs TRBV7-9 and TRBJ1-6, with 7 bases fitting TRBD1. The J segment lost 7 bases and the V segment lost 3 bases, leaving 6 bases of the junction unmatched. Per germline, CDR1 SEHNR and CDR2 FQNEAQ (reference sequence). The CDR3 extends over 15 amino acids. The CDR3 is CASSFGTAENSPLHF. The CDR3 bases that were read are TGTGCCAGCAGCTTCGGGACAGCAGAAAATTCACCC.

This clone occurred many times. The read falls 3 residues short of the CDR3 end, and the missing part is taken from the germline J gene. This rearrangement joins TRBV19 to TRBJ2-7; 10 bases are a match to TRBD1. The CDR3 sequence is 16 residues long. V was clipped by 3 bases and J by 4 bases; unmatched bases: 9. The germline gives CDR1 LNHDA, CDR2 SQIVND (reference sequence). This CDR3 reads CASSMTGQGSTYEQYF. The DNA read from the CDR3 is TGTGCCAGTAGTATGACGGGACAGGGGTCAACTTACGAG.

Ten or more counts support this clone. The CDR3 DNA, read in part, is TGCGCCAGCAGCCCGTCCGTAGGGGGTGAAAAG. It yields the protein CASSPSVGGEK. The entire CDR3 protein is CASSPSVGGEKLFF. The chain has TRBV5-1 and TRBJ2-2; possibly TRBD1 for D (6 bases). The read terminates 3 residues ahead of where the CDR3 ends, so the germline J gene completes it. The CDR3 has 14 amino acids. Germline assignment: CDR1 SGHRS and CDR2 YFSETQ.

This clone appeared many times. The CDR3 end falls 3 residues outside the read, so it is completed with the germline J gene. The rearrangement links TRBV30 to TRBJ1-2, with TRBD1 as a possible D gene (5 bases). The germline CDR1 and CDR2 sequences are GTSNPN and SVGIG (reference sequence). The CDR3 runs to 13 residues. The CDR3 DNA, read in part, is TGTGCCTGGATTACGACACAGGTCTCCGGC. It translates to CAWITTQVSG. The full CDR3 is CAWITTQVSGYTF. The entire variable domain, with the rest obtained from reference TRBV30 and TRBJ1-2, is as follows: SQTIHQWPATLVQPVGSPLSLECTVEGTSNPNLYWYRQAAGRGLQLLFYSVGIGQISSEVPQNLSASRPQDRQFILSSKKLLLSDSGFYLCAWITTQVSGYTFGSGTRLTVV.

In its sample, this clone was seen a few times. The DNA ends 3 residues before the CDR3 does, and the rest of the CDR3 is filled in from the germline J gene. The V call is TRBV10-2, the J call TRBJ1-2, with TRBD1 as a possible D gene (5 bases). Looked up from germline, CDR1 is WSHSY and CDR2 is SAAADI. CDR3 length equals 14 residues. Incomplete CDR3 DNA: TGCGCCAGCAGTGACGGGGGGAGGGTGCGGGGC. Encoded protein: CASSDGGRVRG. The whole CDR3 region reads CASSDGGRVRGYTF.

The table lists this clone with a few counts. The read halts 3 residues ahead of the CDR3 end, with the missing end drawn from the germline J gene. This chain uses TRBV19 with TRBJ2-2, with 9 positions matching TRBD1. Germline CDR1 LNHDA, CDR2 SQIVND (reference sequence). The CDR3 has 18 amino acids. This chain's CDR3 is CASSPGQGPSSGANVLFF. The DNA read from the CDR3 is TGTGCCAGTAGTCCGGGACAGGGTCCTTCCTCTGGGGCCAACGTG.

This clone was found many times. The read halts 3 residues ahead of the CDR3 end, with the missing end drawn from the germline J gene. This chain uses TRBV5-1 with TRBJ1-1, with TRBD1 identical over 8 bases. Germline CDR1 is SGHRS and CDR2 is YFSETQ. There are 15 residues in the CDR3. The CDR3 protein is CASSLVQGASREAFF. The CDR3 DNA, read in part, is TGCGCCAGCAGCTTGGTCCAGGGGGCTTCTAGAGAA.

This clone was picked up a small number of times. The CDR3 extends 3 residues past the end of the read, so its final part is completed from the germline J gene. The chain couples TRBV5-1 to TRBJ2-1; 10 bases map to TRBD2. Trimming cost V 4 bases and J 2 bases; bases outside gene matches: 9. This CDR3 is 17 amino acids long. The germline CDR1 and CDR2 sequences are SGHRS and YFSETQ. CDR3 loop: CASSPTQAGGAYNEQFF. The DNA read from the CDR3 is TGCGCCAGCAGCCCGACCCAAGCGGGGGGGGCCTACAATGAG.

This clone was seen only a few times. The DNA ends 3 residues before the CDR3 does, and the rest of the CDR3 is filled in from the germline J gene. V is TRBV5-6 and J is TRBJ1-2, with D hard to call. In germline, CDR1 is SGHDT, CDR2 YYEEEE. Deletions cut 0 bases from V and 4 bases from J, with 4 bases between. The CDR3 sequence is 12 residues long. CDR3 DNA, as far as it was read: TGTGCCAGCAGCTTGGACAGCTATGGC. Residues: CASSLDSYG. The full CDR3 sequence reads CASSLDSYGYTF.

This clone was seen repeatedly, ten times or more. The read ends 3 residues shy of where the CDR3 ends; the end is completed using the germline J gene. The chain combines TRBV10-3 with TRBJ2-1; no firm D call. Germline V CDR1 and CDR2: ENHRY, SYGVKD. Between the trimmed V and J ends, which lost 6 bases and 4 bases, there was a span of 7 bases. The CDR3 totals 12 residues. CDR3 in amino acids: CAISHGYNEQFF. Partial CDR3 DNA: TGTGCCATCAGCCACGGGTACAATGAG.

Points on this clone: The CDR3 goes on 3 residues after the read ends, and that part is filled in from the germline J gene. The chain links TRBV18 to TRBJ1-2; D unclear. Per germline, CDR1 KGHSH and CDR2 LQKENI. The CDR3 is 14 residues long. This CDR3 reads CASSPAWRTDTYTF. CDR3 bases read: TGTGCCAGCTCACCAGCCTGGCGCACAGATACC.

This clone came up many times. CDR3 DNA, as far as it was read: TGTGCCAGCAGCTTAGGCCCTTTTGGGCGGGGTGAG. Amino acids: CASSLGPFGRGE. The whole CDR3 reads CASSLGPFGRGEQFF. The genes are TRBV7-9 and TRBJ2-1, with D possibly TRBD2 on 6 matching bases. The CDR3 is cut off 3 residues early in the read; its end comes from the germline J gene. Germline-derived CDR1 and CDR2 are SEHNR and FQNEAQ (reference sequence). The length of the CDR3 is 15 residues. The V end lost 1 base, the J end lost 9 bases, and 16 bases lay between the germline ends.

The table lists this clone with many counts. The CDR3 end lies 3 residues beyond the end of the read and is filled in from the germline J gene. V and J are TRBV2 and TRBJ1-4, with D perhaps TRBD1 (6 bases). CDR1 is SNHLY, CDR2 FYNNEI, per germline. With 3 bases removed from V and 7 bases from J, the gap between germline ends came to 12 bases. CDR3 length: 14 residues. The part of the CDR3 DNA that was read is TGTGCCAGCAGTGAGGGCAGGGGTTCTGAAAAA. Encoded protein: CASSEGRGSEK. The entire CDR3 sequence reads CASSEGRGSEKLFF. The whole variable domain, filled in from reference TRBV2 and TRBJ1-4, reads EPEVTQTPSHQVTQMGQEVILRCVPISNHLYFYWYRQILGQKVEFLVSFYNNEISEKSEIFDDQFSVERPDGSNFTLKIRSTKLEDSAMYFCASSEGRGSEKLFFGSGTQLSVL.

This clone was seen a few times. Read data end 3 residues before the CDR3 end; the end is taken from the germline J gene. The chain uses TRBV2 and TRBJ1-6, with D perhaps matching TRBD1 (6 bases). This CDR3 is 14 amino acids long. Germline V CDR1 and CDR2: SNHLY, FYNNEI. Deletions cut 6 bases from V and 7 bases from J, with 13 bases between. The CDR3 region is CASRSDSSNSPLHF. The sequenced part of the CDR3 DNA is TGTGCCAGCAGGTCGGACAGTTCCAATTCACCC.

Incomplete CDR3 DNA: TGCAGCGTTGGAGGGCGCACTTGGGGC. This gives the protein CSVGGRTWG. The whole CDR3 protein is CSVGGRTWGYTF. J is TRBJ1-2 and V is TRBV29-1, with D hard to call. The read finishes 3 residues shy of the CDR3 end, and the germline J gene is used to complete it. Germline assignment: CDR1 SQVTM and CDR2 ANQGSEA. The CDR3 totals 12 residues.